This T cell receptor beta chain was identified during a study of human T cells and chemical hapten exposure. In the study overall: The study sensitized with 2% DPC on an approximately 2 cm by approximately 2 cm patch of upper inner arm skin.

Time point reported: pre-sensitization, week 0. Treatment in this sample: therapeutic diphenylcyclopropenone sensitization with weekly scalp DPC. A few counts support this clonotype. This CDR3 contains 20 residues. Germline trimming cut 1 base from V and 6 bases from J; bases unmatched to any gene: 12. Germline assignment: CDR1 SGHTA and CDR2 FQGNSA. In TCRdb, the RACE reads were re-called with MiXCR into one record per CDR3 protein. Of about 120,000 distinct CDR3 sequences listed, about 14% are singletons. The sequence came from a woman in her late teens or twenties with alopecia areata. Some clones in this sample may be carry-over from other donors' samples. Sequences were derived from whole blood, sampled in connection with sensitization to the hapten diphenylcyclopropenone (DPC). The chain couples TRBV7-2 to TRBJ2-1; 16 nucleotides line up with TRBD2. DNA of the CDR3: TGTGCCAGCAGCTTAGTCCCCTCCGGGACTAGCGGGGGGGCTGGCAATGAGCAGTTCTTC. It is translated as CASSLVPSGTSGGAGNEQFF.